This TCR beta chain was observed in a study of cytomegalovirus exposure and HLA in healthy donors. Points on this clone: Its antigen is undetermined.

Amplification used 60 Vbeta primers and 13 Jbeta primers. Measured with immunoSEQ multiplex PCR; TCRdb has only the in-frame clones, and not every one. The sample has some 150,000 clones, 75% to 80% seen once. General study points: TCR beta V- and J-gene trimming, according to a later analysis, was linked to a missense DCLRE1C variant.

These donors counted as nominally healthy when sampled, but unrecorded immune exposures were likely. CDR1 MNHNS and CDR2 SASEGT come from the germline V gene. The J segment lost 5 bases and the V segment lost 4 bases, leaving 6 bases of the junction unmatched. This CDR3 region has 15 residues. This clonotype was obtained from a male donor in good health and CMV-seronegative. V is TRBV6-1 and J is TRBJ2-2; 8 bases fit TRBD2. Sequenced sample: PBMCs. The CDR3 reads CASSGGLGGTGELFF. The DNA of the CDR3 is TGTGCCAGCAGTGGGGGACTAGGGGGGACCGGGGAGCTGTTTTTT.